This TCR beta chain originates from a study of cytomegalovirus exposure and HLA in healthy donors. Points on this clone: Its specificity is unknown.

General study results and limits: The sole available immune exposure information was CMV serostatus.

Trimming stripped 7 bases from V and 1 base from J, with 16 bases between. This CDR3 has 15 amino acids. The germline gives CDR1 MNHEY, CDR2 SVGAGI. The study ran its PCR with 60 Vbeta and 13 Jbeta primers. Using immunoSEQ multiplex PCR, the repertoire was profiled, and TCRdb retains in-frame clones only, with some absent. The data contain about 70,000 clones, 75% to 90% of them seen just once; the ten biggest clones take up 2%. The specimen was PBMCs. This clonotype was sampled from a woman in her 30s in good health and CMV-seronegative. The chain couples TRBV6-5 to TRBJ1-1; no definite D call. This CDR3 reads CASTLMRVGNTEAFF. The DNA of the CDR3 is TGTGCCAGCACCCTAATGAGGGTGGGGAACACTGAAGCTTTCTTT.